This TCR beta chain was obtained from a study of blood T cell repertoires in COVID-19. This CDR3 comprises 15 residues. Trimming took 1 base from V and 8 from J; bases not matched to a gene: 6. In germline, CDR1 is SGHDT, CDR2 YYEEEE. Method: immunoSEQ multiplex PCR; TCRdb's copy keeps in-frame clones and lacks some. The table lists about 240,000 clones, around nine tenths of them singletons. This receptor was obtained from a man between 25 and 39 years old with COVID-19, enrolled during active disease. Sample: peripheral blood. The chain combines TRBV5-6 with TRBJ1-2; 12 nucleotides line up with TRBD1. CDR3 region: CASSLIGTGGRGYTF. The CDR3 DNA sequence: TGTGCCAGCAGCTTGATTGGGACAGGGGGCCGAGGCTACACCTTC.